This is a list of T cell receptor beta chains from one sample in a study of cytomegalovirus exposure and HLA in healthy donors. This table comes from immunoSEQ multiplex PCR, and its TCRdb copy is limited to in-frame clones, with some not included. Seen here are 75,000 to 90,000 clones, around 76% observed once, and the top ten hold about 5.5%. Sequencing used PBMCs. The receptors come from a male donor in good health and CMV-seropositive. The CDR3 runs from the conserved cysteine through the conserved F or W. The D gene is left open where the match is weak. Expanded clones get a size class; other rows say once, few or many, or leave the size out.

J,V,size,D,DNA,CDR3
TRBJ1-5,TRBV2,few,.,TGTGCCAGCAATTCAAGGCCCCGGGGTAGTCAGCCCCAGCATTTT,CASNSRPRGSQPQHF
TRBJ1-1,TRBV9,.,.,TGTGCCAGCAGCGTAGCAGGGAACGCTGAAGCTTTCTTT,CASSVAGNAEAFF
TRBJ1-5,TRBV6-1,once,.,TGTGCCAGCAGTGATGGCAGGAATCAGCCCCAGCATTTT,CASSDGRNQPQHF
TRBJ1-1,TRBV14,.,.,TGTGCCAGCAGCCTCCGGATTCCCCGGGGGGGTGAAGCTTTCTTT,CASSLRIPRGGEAFF
TRBJ1-3,TRBV6-5,.,TRBD1,TGTGCCAGCACCGGACAGGTCTCTGGAAACACCATATATTTT,CASTGQVSGNTIYF
TRBJ1-5,TRBV10-3,.,TRBD1,TGTGCCAGCCGACAGGGAACTTCTCAGCCCCAGCATTTT,CASRQGTSQPQHF
TRBJ2-7,TRBV11-2,.,.,TGTGCCAGCAGCTTACCCTACTTGGGGGACTCCGAGCGAGACTTC,CASSLPYLGDSERDF
TRBJ2-7,TRBV29-1,.,.,TGCAGCGTTATAACGGACAGCTACGAGCAGTACTTC,CSVITDSYEQYF
TRBJ1-4,TRBV28,.,TRBD1,TGTGCCAGCAGCCCCCACGTCCCGACAGGGTATGAAAAACTGTTTTTT,CASSPHVPTGYEKLFF
TRBJ1-4,TRBV18,few,.,TGTGCCAGCTCACGGAACCGGGAGGAATGGATGTTTTTT,CASSRNREEWMFF
TRBJ2-6,TRBV27,.,.,TGTGCCAGCGGGAGAACCAGGGGCGCTGGGGCCAACGTCCTGACTTTC,CASGRTRGAGANVLTF
TRBJ1-6,TRBV29-1,.,TRBD1,TGCAGCACCCGAGGACAGGAGAATTCACCCCTCCACTTT,CSTRGQENSPLHF
TRBJ2-7,TRBV28,.,.,TGTGCCAGCAGCAGCCTAGGAGTCTACGAGCAGTACTTC,CASSSLGVYEQYF
TRBJ2-3,TRBV28,.,.,TGTGCCAGCAGTATGCCGTACCACACAGCTAGCACAGATACGCAGTATTTT,CASSMPYHTASTDTQYF
TRBJ2-5,TRBV19,.,.,TGTGCCAGTAGTAAGGATCCTAGCTATGAGACCCAGTACTTC,CASSKDPSYETQYF
TRBJ1-1,TRBV6-1,.,.,TGTGCCAGCAGCCGCGGGTGGCACACTGAAGCTTTCTTT,CASSRGWHTEAFF
TRBJ2-1,TRBV12-5,.,.,TGTGCTAGTGGTTTGGTACGGGGCAGGGGTAGTTACAATGAGCAGTTCTTC,CASGLVRGRGSYNEQFF
TRBJ2-7,TRBV27,.,TRBD2,TGTGCCAGCAGTTTATGGCGGACTAGCCACGAGCAGTACTTC,CASSLWRTSHEQYF
TRBJ2-3,TRBV29-1,.,TRBD2,TGCAGCGTTCCGCGCGGGAGCGCAGATACGCAGTATTTT,CSVPRGSADTQYF
TRBJ1-2,TRBV6-6,.,.,TGTGCCAGCAGTTACTCGTGGGAGTATGGCTACACCTTC,CASSYSWEYGYTF
TRBJ1-5,TRBV4-1,.,.,TGCGCCAGCAGCCAAGTCTTGAATCAGCCCCAGCATTTT,CASSQVLNQPQHF
TRBJ2-3,TRBV7-6,.,.,TGTGCCAGCAGCTTTTTATCTATGGGGAGGGGGTCAGATACGCAGTATTTT,CASSFLSMGRGSDTQYF
TRBJ1-1,TRBV14,.,.,TGTGCCAGCAGCTTTGAGGTAGGAGGCCAAGCTTTCTTT,CASSFEVGGQAFF
TRBJ1-5,TRBV6-6,.,TRBD1,TGTGCCAGCAGTTACTTGGGGACAGGGAATCAGCCCCAGCATTTT,CASSYLGTGNQPQHF
TRBJ1-2,TRBV9,.,TRBD1,TGTGCCAGCAGCGTAGGGGACAGGGTGACTGGGGCAGGCACCTTC,CASSVGDRVTGAGTF
TRBJ2-2,TRBV15,.,TRBD1,TGTGCCACAAAACGGGACAGGGGACTTACCCCTTACACCGGGGAGCTGTTTTTT,CATKRDRGLTPYTGELFF
TRBJ2-1,TRBV9,.,TRBD2,TGTGCCAGCAGCCCTCCCCTTCTAGCGGGGATCCACAATGAGCAGTTCTTC,CASSPPLLAGIHNEQFF
TRBJ2-3,TRBV9,.,.,TGTGCCAGCAGCGTTAGCTTGGGGCAAAGCACAGATACGCAGTATTTT,CASSVSLGQSTDTQYF
TRBJ1-2,TRBV2,few,.,TGTGCCAGCAGTGAAGAGGCCCAGGGCAGCTACACCTTC,CASSEEAQGSYTF
TRBJ2-7,TRBV28,.,TRBD1,TGTGCCAGCAGTTTCAACAGGGGCTACGAGCAGTACTTC,CASSFNRGYEQYF
TRBJ1-5,TRBV28,.,TRBD1,TGTGCCAGCACGACAGGGACGGGCAATCAGCCCCAGCATTTT,CASTTGTGNQPQHF
TRBJ1-3,TRBV4-1,.,.,TGCGCCAGCAGCCATAACTCTGGAAACACCATATATTTT,CASSHNSGNTIYF
TRBJ1-4,TRBV1,.,.,TGCACCAGCAGCCAAGATCGACCAAACAGGGGGCCATCTAATGAAAAACTGTTTTTT,CTSSQDRPNRGPSNEKLFF
TRBJ2-2,TRBV10-1,.,TRBD2,TGCGCCAGCGAGTTGACGGGGGGGGGAGCCGGGGAGCTGTTTTTT,CASELTGGGAGELFF
TRBJ1-2,TRBV19,.,TRBD1,TGTGCCAGTAGTAGCCGACAGGGAGCTGGCTACACCTTC,CASSSRQGAGYTF
TRBJ2-4,TRBV6-5,.,TRBD1,TGTGCCAGCAGTTACTCGAGGACAGGCGGGAACATTCAGTACTTC,CASSYSRTGGNIQYF
TRBJ2-2,TRBV11-3,.,TRBD2,TGTGCCAGCAGCTTAGACCCAGCGGGGACGAACACCGGGGAGCTGTTTTTT,CASSLDPAGTNTGELFF
TRBJ1-1,TRBV5-1,.,.,TGCGCCAGCAGCTTGTTTTGGGGCAGGGTGGTCACTGAAGCTTTCTTT,CASSLFWGRVVTEAFF
TRBJ2-7,TRBV4-1,.,TRBD2,TGCGCCAGCAGCCTCCAGGGAATAGCGGGAGCGGACGAGCAGTACTTC,CASSLQGIAGADEQYF
TRBJ1-1,TRBV7-2,.,.,TGTGCCAGCAGCCCCACTAGGGACACTGAAGCTTTCTTT,CASSPTRDTEAFF
TRBJ2-3,TRBV4-2,.,.,TGTGCCAGCAGCCAAAAGACAGGCACAGATACGCAGTATTTT,CASSQKTGTDTQYF
TRBJ1-1,TRBV7-9,.,TRBD1,TGTGCCAGCAGCAGAACGGACAGGTACACTGAAGCTTTCTTT,CASSRTDRYTEAFF
TRBJ2-2,TRBV19,.,.,TGTGCCAGTAGTATGTCCCCGGGGGCCGGGGAGCTGTTTTTT,CASSMSPGAGELFF
TRBJ2-2,TRBV19,.,TRBD2,TGTGCCAGTACACGGAGGGCTAGCGGGAGTATCGCGAACACCGGGGAGCTGTTTTTT,CASTRRASGSIANTGELFF
TRBJ2-7,TRBV7-9,.,TRBD2,TGTGCCAGCAGCCCACCCGGGGGAGGGAGCAGCTCCTACGAGCAGTACTTC,CASSPPGGGSSSYEQYF
TRBJ1-3,TRBV10-3,.,.,TGTGCCATCAATGACCGCGACTCTGGAAACACCATATATTTT,CAINDRDSGNTIYF
TRBJ1-1,TRBV18,.,TRBD1,TGTGCCAGCTCACCACCTCCGGGACAGGGGGTCCCTGAAGCTTTCTTT,CASSPPPGQGVPEAFF
TRBJ1-2,TRBV15,.,TRBD1,TGTGCCACCAGCAGGGGACAGGGGGCTAAGGGCTACACCTTC,CATSRGQGAKGYTF
TRBJ2-3,TRBV6-5,.,TRBD1,TGTGCCAGCAGTTACTGGACAGGGGGCGTTGATACGCAGTATTTT,CASSYWTGGVDTQYF
TRBJ1-4,TRBV6-5,.,TRBD1,TGTGCCAGCAGTTTGGGACAGGGAAATGAAAAACTGTTTTTT,CASSLGQGNEKLFF
TRBJ2-3,TRBV15,.,TRBD2,TGTGCCACCAGCAGAGGGGGCGCTAGCGGGAGGGACACAGATACGCAGTATTTT,CATSRGGASGRDTDTQYF
TRBJ1-1,TRBV7-9,few,TRBD1,TGTGCCAGCAGATTTCAGGGGGCTGAAGCTTTCTTT,CASRFQGAEAFF